This T cell receptor beta chain comes out of a study of a mutant IDH1 vaccine in newly diagnosed glioma. As for the study in general: Prior therapy was radiotherapy, temozolomide, or both; most received both.

The CDR3 length is 17 residues. The germline V and J ends were trimmed by 1 base and 5 bases, with 19 bases remaining between them. CDR1 is SGHTA, CDR2 FQGNSA, per germline. Time point here: week 11, during vaccination. Vaccinated patients received 300 ug of mutant IDH1 20-mer peptide per dose, with topical imiquimod. For this clone: Its matching antigen is unknown.

Sequenced by immunoSEQ multiplex PCR; TCRdb stores in-frame clones only, minus some. Found here are some 52,000 clones, more than 85% of them singletons; the top ten hold around 2.2%. The sample here was PBMCs, taken from a glioma patient whose treatment included an IDH1 peptide vaccine. This sequence was found in a man aged 50 or older with glioma. The chain recombines TRBV7-2 with TRBJ2-3, with D perhaps TRBD2 (6 bases). In nucleotides, the CDR3 is TGTGCCAGCAGCTTAGACGGGCGGGGTGGTACGAGAGATACGCAGTATTTT. This sequence encodes CASSLDGRGGTRDTQYF.